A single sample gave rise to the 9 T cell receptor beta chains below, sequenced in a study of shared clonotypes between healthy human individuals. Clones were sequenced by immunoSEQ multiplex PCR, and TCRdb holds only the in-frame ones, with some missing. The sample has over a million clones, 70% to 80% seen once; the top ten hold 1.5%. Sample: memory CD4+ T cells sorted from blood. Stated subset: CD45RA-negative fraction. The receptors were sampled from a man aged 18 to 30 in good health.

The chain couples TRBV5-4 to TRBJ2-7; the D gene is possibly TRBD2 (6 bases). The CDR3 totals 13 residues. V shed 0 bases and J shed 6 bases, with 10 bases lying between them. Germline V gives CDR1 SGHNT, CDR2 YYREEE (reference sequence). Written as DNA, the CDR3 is TGTGCCAGCAGCTTGGGTGGAGGGCGCGAGCAGTACTTC. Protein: CASSLGGGREQYF.

The DNA for the CDR3 is TGTGCCAGCAGCCCGACCGGGGTCTTGTTCCACGAGCAGTACTTC. This encodes CASSPTGVLFHEQYF. This sequence joins TRBV5-8 and TRBJ2-7; a possible D gene is TRBD2 (5 bases). The V end lost 4 bases, the J end lost 5 bases, and 19 bases lay between the germline ends. The CDR3 is 15 amino acids. In germline, CDR1 is SGHTS, CDR2 YDEGEE.

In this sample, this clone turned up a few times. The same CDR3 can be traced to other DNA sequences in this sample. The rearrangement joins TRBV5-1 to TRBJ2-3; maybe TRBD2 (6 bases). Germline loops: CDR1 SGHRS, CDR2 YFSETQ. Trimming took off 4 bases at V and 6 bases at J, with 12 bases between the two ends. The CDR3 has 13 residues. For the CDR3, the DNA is TGCGCCAGCAGCCTCGGGGCGGGGGATACGCAGTATTTT. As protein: CASSLGAGDTQYF.

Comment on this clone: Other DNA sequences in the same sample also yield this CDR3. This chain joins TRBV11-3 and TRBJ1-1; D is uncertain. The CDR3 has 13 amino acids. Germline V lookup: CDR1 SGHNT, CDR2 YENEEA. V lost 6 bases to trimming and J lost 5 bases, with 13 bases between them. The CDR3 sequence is CASSLMGGTEAFF. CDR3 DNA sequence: TGTGCCAGCAGTTTGATGGGTGGAACTGAAGCTTTCTTT. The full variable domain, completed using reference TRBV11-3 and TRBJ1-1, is EAGVVQSPRYKIIEKKQPVAFWCNPISGHNTLYWYLQNLGQGPELLIRYENEEAVDDSQLPKDRFSAERLKGVDSTLKIQPAELGDSAVYLCASSLMGGTEAFFGQGTRLTVV.

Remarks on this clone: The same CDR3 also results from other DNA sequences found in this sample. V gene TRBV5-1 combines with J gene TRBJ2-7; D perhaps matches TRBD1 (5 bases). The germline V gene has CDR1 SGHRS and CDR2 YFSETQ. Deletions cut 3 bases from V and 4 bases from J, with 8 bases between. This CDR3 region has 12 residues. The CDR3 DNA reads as TGCGCCAGCAGCTCGCAGGGTTACGAGCAGTACTTC. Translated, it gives CASSSQGYEQYF.

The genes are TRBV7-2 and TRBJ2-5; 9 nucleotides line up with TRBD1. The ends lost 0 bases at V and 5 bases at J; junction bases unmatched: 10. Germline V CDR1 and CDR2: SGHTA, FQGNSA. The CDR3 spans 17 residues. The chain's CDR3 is CASSLATGGSRRETQYF. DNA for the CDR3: TGTGCCAGCAGCTTAGCGACAGGGGGAAGTAGGCGGGAGACCCAGTACTTC.

The CDR3 sequence is CSVSITNEQYF. CDR3 nucleotide sequence: TGCAGTGTTTCGATCACGAACGAGCAGTACTTC. V gene TRBV20-1 combines with J gene TRBJ2-7, with D uncertain. The germline V gene encodes CDR1 DFQATT and CDR2 SNEGSKA (reference sequence). Trimming took 7 bases from V and 5 from J, leaving 12 bases between them. The CDR3 has 11 residues.

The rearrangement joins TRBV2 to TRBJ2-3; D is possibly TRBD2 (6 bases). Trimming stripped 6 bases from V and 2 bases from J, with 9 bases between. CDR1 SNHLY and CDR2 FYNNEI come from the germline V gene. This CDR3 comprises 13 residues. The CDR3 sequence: CASRWTTTDTQYF. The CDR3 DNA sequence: TGTGCCAGCAGATGGACTACCACAGATACGCAGTATTTT.

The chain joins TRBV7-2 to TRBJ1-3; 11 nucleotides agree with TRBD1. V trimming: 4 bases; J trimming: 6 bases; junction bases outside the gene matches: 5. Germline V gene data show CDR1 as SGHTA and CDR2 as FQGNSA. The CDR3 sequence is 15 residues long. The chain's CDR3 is CASSSRGQGANTIYF. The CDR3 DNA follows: TGTGCCAGCAGCTCTCGCGGACAGGGGGCAAACACCATATATTTT.